Following are 2 T cell receptor beta chains from one sample sequenced in a study of blood T cell repertoires in COVID-19. Produced via immunoSEQ multiplex PCR; TCRdb's table is partial and in-frame only. The sample has about 270,000 clones; more than 70% are singletons. Sequenced sample: peripheral blood. Source of these receptors: a man older than 75 with acute or convalescent COVID-19.

This chain joins TRBV20-1 and TRBJ1-6; D might be TRBD1 (6 bases). Germline assignment: CDR1 DFQATT and CDR2 SNEGSKA (reference sequence). This CDR3 region has 11 residues. Trimming took 6 bases from V and 8 from J, leaving 8 bases between them. The CDR3 protein is CSAGGDSPLHF. CDR3 bases: TGCAGTGCAGGGGGGGATTCACCCCTCCACTTT.

CDR3 coding DNA: TGTGCCTGTGGGACAGGTCCTAACTATGGCTACACCTTC. It specifies CACGTGPNYGYTF. The chain combines TRBV30 with TRBJ1-2; 8 bases align to TRBD1. This CDR3 has 13 residues. CDR1 and CDR2 (germline): GTSNPN, SVGIG (reference sequence). The junction had 3 bases not matched to a gene; V was cut back by 6 bases and J by 0 bases.